This T cell receptor beta chain was observed in a study of T cell changes during pregnancy in multiple sclerosis. Using immunoSEQ multiplex PCR, the repertoire was profiled, and TCRdb retains in-frame clones only, with some absent. The sample yields approximately 79,000 clones, approximately 94% seen once. V lost 4 bases and J 1 base, leaving 10 bases between the germline ends. This CDR3 has 14 residues. Germline values: CDR1 SGDLS, CDR2 YYNGEE. This chain connects TRBV9 to TRBJ2-3, with a tentative D call TRBD2 (5 bases). The source material was CD4+ T cells from peripheral blood mononuclear cells, sampled before pregnancy. This TCR was recovered from a female donor with multiple sclerosis, enrolled in a pregnancy study. The CDR3 DNA reads as TGTGCCAGCAGCAAGGATAGCGGCACAGATACGCAGTATTTT. Residues: CASSKDSGTDTQYF.